These 13 T cell receptor beta chains were sequenced from one sample in a study of T cell responses to AZD1222 COVID-19 vaccine. The assay was immunoSEQ multiplex PCR, and TCRdb's table has in-frame clones only and misses some. Seen here are roughly 45,000 clones, 60% to 85% observed once, and the top ten hold approximately 6.3%. Source: peripheral blood, taken on day 0 of AZD1222 vaccination. The receptors here all came from an adult in good health.

This chain joins TRBV15 and TRBJ2-1; maybe TRBD1 (5 bases). Germline lookup yields CDR1 LNHNV and CDR2 YYDKDF (reference sequence). The ends were cut back, 4 bases at V and 0 bases at J, with 7 bases in the middle. The CDR3 totals 14 residues. This chain's CDR3 is CATSKTDSYNEQFF. CDR3 nucleotides: TGTGCCACCAGCAAGACAGACTCCTACAATGAGCAGTTCTTC. The variable domain in full, with the rest retrieved from reference TRBV15 and TRBJ2-1, is DAMVIQNPRYQVTQFGKPVTLSCSQTLNHNVMYWYQQKSSQAPKLLFHYYDKDFNNEADTPDNFQSRRPNTSFCFLDIRSPGLGDTAMYLCATSKTDSYNEQFFGPGTRLTVL.

This chain uses TRBV7-7 with TRBJ2-5, with TRBD1 as a possible D gene (6 bases). Between the trimmed V and J ends, which lost 1 base and 1 base, there was a span of 13 bases. CDR3 length: 16 amino acids. Germline V CDR1 and CDR2: SSHAT, FNYEAQ (reference sequence). Here the CDR3 reads CASSLGGGGIQETQYF. In DNA form, the CDR3 reads TGTGCCAGCAGCTTAGGTGGGGGCGGTATCCAAGAGACCCAGTACTTC.

The rearrangement links TRBV7-2 to TRBJ2-2; D may match TRBD1 or TRBD2 (5 bases each). The CDR3 consists of 15 residues. Germline V CDR1 and CDR2: SGHTA, FQGNSA. V lost 8 bases to trimming and J lost 5 bases, with 18 bases between them. The CDR3 region is CASQHPGTRTGELFF. CDR3 in DNA: TGTGCCAGCCAGCATCCGGGGACGAGGACCGGGGAGCTGTTTTTT. Filled out from reference TRBV7-2 and TRBJ2-2, the complete variable domain reads GAGVSQSPSNKVTEKGKDVELRCDPISGHTALYWYRQSLGQGLEFLIYFQGNSAPDKSGLPSDRFSAERTGGSVSTLTIQRTQQEDSAVYLCASQHPGTRTGELFFGEGSRLTVL.

J is TRBJ1-1 and V is TRBV3-1 (or the pseudogene TRBV3-2); D unclear. The CDR3 has 15 amino acids. CDR1 LGHDT and CDR2 YNNKEL come from the germline V gene (reference sequence). V shed 4 bases and J shed 0 bases, with 12 bases lying between them. This chain's CDR3 is CASSPSQDLNTEAFF. The DNA for the CDR3 is TGTGCCAGCAGCCCCTCGCAGGACCTGAACACTGAAGCTTTCTTT.

This chain uses TRBV29-1 with TRBJ2-7; 9 bases are a match to TRBD2. V trimming: 7 bases; J trimming: 3 bases; junction bases outside the gene matches: 7. This CDR3 comprises 13 residues. Germline V gives CDR1 SQVTM, CDR2 ANQGSEA. CDR3 loop: CSAFSGSVYEQYF. The CDR3 coding sequence is TGCAGCGCTTTTAGCGGGAGCGTCTACGAGCAGTACTTC.

The chain recombines TRBV29-1 with TRBJ2-1, with a possible D match to TRBD2 (7 bases). V lost 1 base and J lost 0, with 22 bases in between. CDR1 and CDR2 from the germline V gene are SQVTM and ANQGSEA. There are 19 residues in the CDR3. The CDR3 reads CSVEGGGHPLRTSYNEQFF. CDR3 bases: TGCAGCGTTGAAGGGGGGGGACACCCTTTGAGGACCTCCTACAATGAGCAGTTCTTC.

This clone was observed a few times. In the same sample, other DNA sequences code for this CDR3. The chain links TRBV7-2 to TRBJ1-1; D not certain. Between the trimmed V and J ends, which lost 2 bases and 5 bases, there was a span of 9 bases. This CDR3 is 13 amino acids long. Germline lookup yields CDR1 SGHTA and CDR2 FQGNSA. The CDR3 sequence is CASSLTPRTEAFF. In DNA, the CDR3 is TGTGCCAGCAGCTTAACTCCAAGAACTGAAGCTTTCTTT.

CDR3 in amino acids: CASSSPGHTQETQYF. DNA of the CDR3: TGTGCCAGCAGTTCGCCGGGACACACACAAGAGACCCAGTACTTC. The J gene is TRBJ2-5, the V gene TRBV28; TRBD1 is a possible D gene (6 bases). Germline assignment: CDR1 MDHEN and CDR2 SYDVKM. V was cut by 4 bases and J by 2 bases, with 14 bases left in between. The CDR3 is 15 amino acids.

The chain has TRBV3-1 (or the pseudogene TRBV3-2) and TRBJ1-1; no reliable D call. Trimming took 0 bases from V and 1 from J, leaving 6 bases between them. Per germline, CDR1 LGHDT and CDR2 YNNKEL (reference sequence). CDR3 length equals 14 residues. The CDR3 nucleotides are TGTGCCAGCAGCCAAGATGCCAGGAACACTGAAGCTTTCTTT. It codes for CASSQDARNTEAFF.

The chain has TRBV5-6 and TRBJ2-1, with a tentative D call TRBD2 (6 bases). The germline CDR1 and CDR2 sequences are SGHDT and YYEEEE. There are 14 residues in the CDR3. Trimming cost V 4 bases and J 0 bases, with 8 bases left between them. In DNA, the CDR3 is TGTGCCAGCAGCAGGAGGGGCTCCTACAATGAGCAGTTCTTC. It codes for CASSRRGSYNEQFF.

Only one count was recorded for this clone. V is TRBV7-8 and J is TRBJ2-1; 9 positions agree with TRBD2. Germline V CDR1 and CDR2: SGHVS, FQNEAQ. Trimming cost V 5 bases and J 6 bases; bases outside gene matches: 11. CDR3 size: 16 residues. The CDR3 coding sequence is TGTGCCAGCAGCCTAATTGTAGGTAGCGGGAGCAATGAGCAGTTCTTC. It translates to CASSLIVGSGSNEQFF.

The chain carries TRBV19 and TRBJ1-1; D call uncertain. The germline V gene encodes CDR1 LNHDA and CDR2 SQIVND (reference sequence). Trimming removed 5 bases at V and 6 bases at J, with 13 bases between. The CDR3 length is 13 residues. The CDR3 DNA reads as TGTGCCAGTAGTTTCTCCGGGGAGTCTGAAGCTTTCTTT. Its protein product is CASSFSGESEAFF.

The gene calls are TRBV7-8 and TRBJ2-5, with no clear D. V dropped 0 bases and J dropped 2 bases, with 10 bases sitting between them. Germline-derived CDR1 and CDR2 are SGHVS and FQNEAQ. The CDR3 totals 15 residues. CDR3 in DNA: TGTGCCAGCAGCTTAGCGCCGACACTTCAAGAGACCCAGTACTTC. Amino acids: CASSLAPTLQETQYF. Full variable domain (outside the CDR3, taken from reference TRBV7-8 and TRBJ2-5): GAGVSQSPRYKVAKRGQDVALRCDPISGHVSLFWYQQALGQGPEFLTYFQNEAQLDKSGLPSDRFFAERPEGSVSTLKIQRTQQEDSAVYLCASSLAPTLQETQYFGPGTRLLVL.